The source of this T cell receptor beta chain is a study of blood T cell repertoires in COVID-19. Study-wide context: From the United States, Italy and Spain came samples of acute and convalescent COVID-19. The cDNA or gDNA used as material had been derived from T cells, B-cell-depleted T cells, or PBMCs.

Germline values: CDR1 MDHEN, CDR2 SYDVKM. The CDR3 contains 18 residues. The V gene lost 6 bases and the J gene lost 0 bases, with 24 bases spanning the gap. Original processing notes: Estimation of nucleated cell counts relied on the amplification of reference gene primers. TCRdb keeps only in-frame clones here, not all; method: immunoSEQ multiplex PCR. D and trimming come from the DNA, and the V and J calls and clone size come from that table. The sample has fewer than 250,000 clones, about 89% seen once. The sample consisted of peripheral blood. The chain carries TRBV28 and TRBJ2-7; TRBD2 might be the D (6 bases). This clonotype originated in a woman aged 55-69 years who had recovered from COVID-19. CDR3 sequence (DNA): TGTGCCAGCAGCAATTCGCCGGGACTGGGGTCGAGCTCCTACGAGCAGTACTTC. Its protein product is CASSNSPGLGSSSYEQYF.